A selection of T cell receptor beta chains follows, all from one sample in a study of T cells in tumors after PD-1 blockade. Assay used: immunoSEQ multiplex PCR; TCRdb lists only in-frame clones, some missing. Of approximately 50,000 clones in the sample, 79% were seen once. The specimen was PBMCs, collected before anti-PD-1 therapy. The source is a human donor with advanced basal cell or squamous cell carcinoma (not recorded which). Each CDR3 is given with its conserved first and last residue. Clone sizes are given selectively: once, few, many, or a class where the clone is expanded.

abundance: -
v_gene: TRBV3-1/TRBV3-2
j_gene: TRBJ2-1
CDR3aa: CASSHRNEQFF

abundance: -
v_gene: TRBV11-3
j_gene: TRBJ1-1
CDR3aa: CASSLNVGNTEAFF

abundance: -
v_gene: TRBV5-1
j_gene: TRBJ2-5
CDR3aa: CASSQGLAEETQYF

abundance: -
v_gene: TRBV24-1
j_gene: TRBJ2-2
CDR3aa: CATSDPGQGRKAFF

abundance: few
v_gene: TRBV11-3
j_gene: TRBJ1-2
CDR3aa: CASSPEGSYYGYTF

abundance: -
v_gene: TRBV2
j_gene: TRBJ2-1
CDR3aa: CASALGGSHNEQFF

abundance: -
v_gene: TRBV5-1
j_gene: TRBJ2-7
CDR3aa: CASSYGYEQYF

abundance: -
v_gene: TRBV5-1
j_gene: TRBJ2-3
CDR3aa: CASSFGTSKDTQYF

abundance: -
v_gene: TRBV7-9
j_gene: TRBJ2-3
CDR3aa: CASSHPLAGGLHTDTQYF

abundance: -
v_gene: TRBV7-2
j_gene: TRBJ2-5
CDR3aa: CASSSRIQETQYF

abundance: medium-sized
v_gene: TRBV2
j_gene: TRBJ2-3
CDR3aa: CASSQSQQGFTDTQYF

abundance: -
v_gene: TRBV4-1
j_gene: TRBJ1-3
CDR3aa: CASSPRETGAGNTIYF

abundance: -
v_gene: TRBV5-5
j_gene: TRBJ1-2
CDR3aa: CASSLAGGADYGYTF

abundance: -
v_gene: TRBV19
j_gene: TRBJ1-2
CDR3aa: CASSTQQPNYGYTF

abundance: -
v_gene: TRBV24-1
j_gene: TRBJ2-2
CDR3aa: CATSDRTGGVTAGELFF

abundance: -
v_gene: TRBV7-8
j_gene: TRBJ1-5
CDR3aa: CASSPGDSNQPQHF

abundance: -
v_gene: TRBV9
j_gene: TRBJ1-4
CDR3aa: CASSGPGEGEKLFF

abundance: -
v_gene: TRBV7-9
j_gene: TRBJ1-5
CDR3aa: CASSFYTVVVHF

abundance: -
v_gene: TRBV27
j_gene: TRBJ1-5
CDR3aa: CASSLGGGGTQPQHF

abundance: -
v_gene: TRBV6-5
j_gene: TRBJ1-2
CDR3aa: CASKPRTLGFGGYTF

abundance: -
v_gene: TRBV9
j_gene: TRBJ2-3
CDR3aa: CASSVALTGSGTDTQYF

abundance: -
v_gene: TRBV6-2/TRBV6-3
j_gene: TRBJ2-5
CDR3aa: CASSSSPRLARLVETQYF

abundance: few
v_gene: TRBV19
j_gene: TRBJ2-7
CDR3aa: CASSILGEQYF

abundance: -
v_gene: TRBV19
j_gene: TRBJ1-2
CDR3aa: CASRPAGQGEFNYGYTF

abundance: -
v_gene: TRBV7-3
j_gene: TRBJ2-2
CDR3aa: CASSLRRNTGELFF

abundance: -
v_gene: TRBV2
j_gene: TRBJ1-2
CDR3aa: CASSEEALGYTF

abundance: -
v_gene: TRBV5-1
j_gene: TRBJ2-4
CDR3aa: CASRPDQAKNIQYF

abundance: -
v_gene: TRBV4-1
j_gene: TRBJ2-7
CDR3aa: CASSQEPGQTYEQYF

abundance: -
v_gene: TRBV7-2
j_gene: TRBJ1-5
CDR3aa: CASSLGTGRSQPQHF

abundance: once
v_gene: TRBV9
j_gene: TRBJ2-7
CDR3aa: CASSGNRDRGYEQYF

abundance: -
v_gene: TRBV19
j_gene: TRBJ1-1
CDR3aa: CASSPRTGVGTEAFF

abundance: -
v_gene: TRBV2
j_gene: TRBJ1-2
CDR3aa: CASSERRNYGYTF

abundance: -
v_gene: TRBV11-3
j_gene: TRBJ2-5
CDR3aa: CASSTPEAWETQYF

abundance: once
v_gene: TRBV5-1
j_gene: TRBJ2-5
CDR3aa: CASSLEDSLTGETQYF

abundance: -
v_gene: TRBV7-2
j_gene: TRBJ1-3
CDR3aa: CASSLRPNSRELSGNTIYF

abundance: -
v_gene: TRBV7-2
j_gene: TRBJ1-5
CDR3aa: CASSLGTGGSNQPQHF

abundance: -
v_gene: TRBV19
j_gene: TRBJ2-4
CDR3aa: CASSGVWAKNIQYF

abundance: -
v_gene: TRBV4-1
j_gene: TRBJ2-4
CDR3aa: CASSQLALAGNIQYF

abundance: few
v_gene: TRBV28
j_gene: TRBJ2-5
CDR3aa: CASSSDTIQETQYF

abundance: -
v_gene: TRBV24-1
j_gene: TRBJ2-5
CDR3aa: CATSDYETQYF

abundance: -
v_gene: TRBV10-3
j_gene: TRBJ2-7
CDR3aa: CAISEGGGSSYEQYF

abundance: -
v_gene: TRBV28
j_gene: TRBJ1-1
CDR3aa: CASSFLVPTGGADTEAFF

abundance: -
v_gene: TRBV5-1
j_gene: TRBJ2-2
CDR3aa: CVLGGPNTGELFF

abundance: -
v_gene: TRBV6-6
j_gene: TRBJ2-7
CDR3aa: CASSYSLGGNYEQYF

abundance: -
v_gene: TRBV4-1
j_gene: TRBJ2-3
CDR3aa: CASSQDYDSGASDTQYF

abundance: -
v_gene: TRBV11-3
j_gene: TRBJ2-1
CDR3aa: CASSLSGISYNEQFF

abundance: -
v_gene: TRBV2
j_gene: TRBJ1-5
CDR3aa: CASEQESNQPQHF

abundance: -
v_gene: TRBV4-1
j_gene: TRBJ2-3
CDR3aa: CASSQQLAGVSTDTQYF

abundance: -
v_gene: TRBV27
j_gene: TRBJ1-5
CDR3aa: CASSLSKGQPQHF

abundance: -
v_gene: TRBV27
j_gene: TRBJ1-6
CDR3aa: CASSLGGVNSPLHF

abundance: -
v_gene: TRBV3-1/TRBV3-2
j_gene: TRBJ2-7
CDR3aa: CASSPVDRSSEQYF

abundance: -
v_gene: TRBV2
j_gene: TRBJ1-2
CDR3aa: CASSERRVDSYGYTF

abundance: -
v_gene: TRBV25-1
j_gene: TRBJ1-1
CDR3aa: CASSEFGTGSAEAFF

abundance: -
v_gene: TRBV3-1/TRBV3-2
j_gene: TRBJ2-2
CDR3aa: CASSQGFGAGELFF

abundance: medium-sized
v_gene: TRBV11-3
j_gene: TRBJ1-1
CDR3aa: CASSLDTVSEAFF

abundance: -
v_gene: TRBV6-5
j_gene: TRBJ2-1
CDR3aa: CASSYSMSGGSEQFF

abundance: -
v_gene: TRBV4-2
j_gene: TRBJ1-5
CDR3aa: CASSPNAWVRDQPQHF

abundance: -
v_gene: TRBV10-2
j_gene: TRBJ1-1
CDR3aa: CASSEGRFQGGTFAEAFF